Detailed here is one TCR beta chain. At one end the junction does not follow the germline gene, possibly because of a read error. This record belongs to a study of tumor-infiltrating lymphocytes in primary liver carcinoma. Each 20-30 mg portion of unsorted bulk tissue served as the source for co-extraction of RNA and DNA. From roughly 470 ng total RNA, TCR beta cDNA was generated with a primer in the constant region. What produced the TCR beta libraries was three nested multiplex PCR rounds using slightly modified ARM-PCR. One entry per CDR3 protein results from TCRdb running MiXCR on the multiplex PCR reads. This sample yields around 100,000 distinct CDR3 sequences, of which more than 60% are seen a single time; more than 8% belongs to the top ten. This TCR came from a woman aged 60-75 years with primary liver carcinoma and hepatitis B virus infection. The sequencing sample was made of liver tumor tissue from sampling region 5. Subset specified: tumor region T5, tumor centre.

This chain's CDR3 is CSIGTSGADTQYF. The CDR3, as DNA: TGCAGCATTGGAACTAGTGGGGCAGATACCCAGTATTTT. The chain couples TRBV29-1 to TRBJ2-3; D is tentatively TRBD1 or TRBD2 (5 bases each). Germline CDR1 and CDR2: SQVTM and ANQGSEA. CDR3 length equals 13 residues.